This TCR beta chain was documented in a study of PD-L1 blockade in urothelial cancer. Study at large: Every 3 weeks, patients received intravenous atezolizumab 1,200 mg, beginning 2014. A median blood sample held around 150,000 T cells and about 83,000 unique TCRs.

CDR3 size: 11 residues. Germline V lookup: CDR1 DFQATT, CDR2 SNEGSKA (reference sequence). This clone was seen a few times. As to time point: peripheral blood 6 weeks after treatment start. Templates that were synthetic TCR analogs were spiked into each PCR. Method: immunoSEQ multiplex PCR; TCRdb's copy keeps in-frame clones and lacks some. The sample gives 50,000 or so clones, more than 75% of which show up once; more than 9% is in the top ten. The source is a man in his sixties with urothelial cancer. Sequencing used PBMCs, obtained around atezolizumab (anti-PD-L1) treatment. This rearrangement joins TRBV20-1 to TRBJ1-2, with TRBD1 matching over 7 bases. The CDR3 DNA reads TGCATCGCGGACAGGCAGGATGGCTACACCTTC. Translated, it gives CIADRQDGYTF.